These 11 T cell receptor beta chains originate from one sample sequenced in a study of T cell changes during pregnancy in multiple sclerosis. Using immunoSEQ multiplex PCR, the repertoire was profiled, and TCRdb retains in-frame clones only, with some absent. This sample has 35,000 to 40,000 clones, with around 90% found just once. The input for sequencing was CD4+ T cells from peripheral blood mononuclear cells, taken after pregnancy. These receptors were obtained from a female donor in good health, enrolled as a control in a pregnancy study.

Written as DNA, the CDR3 is TGTGCCAGCCACCCCGGTCCGGGGGGGAAAGTAGGGGAGCTGTTTTTT. Translating gives CASHPGPGGKVGELFF. The gene calls are TRBV27 and TRBJ2-2, with 8 nucleotides matching TRBD2. Germline lookup yields CDR1 MNHEY and CDR2 SMNVEV (reference sequence). V shed 8 bases and J 8 bases; nucleotides not matched to a gene: 16. The CDR3 covers 16 residues.

This clone was counted once. The rearrangement joins TRBV7-3 to TRBJ1-1, with TRBD1 identical over 10 bases. The V gene end was trimmed by 4 bases and the J gene end by 4 bases; junction bases not matched to a gene: 3. The CDR3 spans 14 residues. Per germline, CDR1 SGHTA and CDR2 FQGTGA. The CDR3 bases are TGTGCCAGCAGCTCGGACAGGGGGGCCACTGAAGCTTTCTTT. The encoded protein is CASSSDRGATEAFF. The whole variable domain, remainder taken from reference TRBV7-3 and TRBJ1-1, is GAGVSQTPSNKVTEKGKYVELRCDPISGHTALYWYRQSLGQGPEFLIYFQGTGAADDSGLPNDRFFAVRPEGSVSTLKIQRTERGDSAVYLCASSSDRGATEAFFGQGTRLTVV.

The V gene is TRBV7-7, the J gene TRBJ2-5, with D possibly matching TRBD2 (6 bases). This CDR3 is 13 amino acids long. Per germline, CDR1 SSHAT and CDR2 FNYEAQ (reference sequence). V was clipped by 5 bases and J by 2 bases, with 9 bases between them. The CDR3 sequence is CASSRGLQETQYF. For the CDR3, the DNA is TGTGCCAGCAGCAGGGGACTTCAAGAGACCCAGTACTTC.

The DNA for the CDR3 is TGTGCCAGCGCAGCACGGAGGACAGATACGCAGTATTTT. It translates to CASAARRTDTQYF. The chain uses TRBV9 and TRBJ2-3, with D possibly matching TRBD2 (5 bases). The V end lost 7 bases, the J end lost 3 bases, and 12 bases lay between the germline ends. CDR1 is SGDLS and CDR2 is YYNGEE in the germline V gene. CDR3 size: 13 residues.

V and J are TRBV7-8 and TRBJ1-2; 9 bases agree with TRBD1. Germline values: CDR1 SGHVS, CDR2 FQNEAQ. V was clipped by 6 bases and J by 7 bases; unmatched bases: 12. This CDR3 has 15 amino acids. CDR3 loop: CASRSTRGQGGGYTF. DNA for the CDR3: TGTGCCAGCAGAAGTACCCGGGGACAGGGTGGTGGCTACACCTTC. The complete variable domain, with remaining parts taken from reference TRBV7-8 and TRBJ1-2, reads GAGVSQSPRYKVAKRGQDVALRCDPISGHVSLFWYQQALGQGPEFLTYFQNEAQLDKSGLPSDRFFAERPEGSVSTLKIQRTQQEDSAVYLCASRSTRGQGGGYTFGSGTRLTVV.

J is TRBJ1-6 and V is TRBV19; 7 nucleotides align to TRBD1. Germline CDR1 and CDR2: LNHDA and SQIVND (reference sequence). CDR3 length equals 16 residues. V was clipped by 5 bases and J by 10 bases; unmatched bases: 14. CDR3 coding DNA: TGTGCCAGTAGTTTAAATATCAGGGGGATCGTGTCACCCCTCCACTTT. Its protein product is CASSLNIRGIVSPLHF.

The chain joins TRBV4-2 to TRBJ1-4, with a tentative D call TRBD1 (6 bases). Per the germline V gene, CDR1 is LGHNA and CDR2 is YNFKEQ. V was pared by 0 bases and J by 4 bases, with 9 bases between. CDR3 length: 15 residues. In DNA, the CDR3 is TGTGCCAGCAGCCAAGAAGGACAGTTTAATGAAAAACTGTTTTTT. Translating gives CASSQEGQFNEKLFF.

J is TRBJ1-5 and V is TRBV6-5; D might be TRBD1 (5 bases). Trimming stripped 6 bases from V and 4 bases from J, with 13 bases between. From germline, CDR1 is MNHEY and CDR2 SVGAGI. The CDR3 has 14 residues. The CDR3 reads CASSRDSGNQPQHF. The DNA for the CDR3 is TGTGCCAGCAGCCGCGACAGTGGAAATCAGCCCCAGCATTTT.

The chain links TRBV30 to TRBJ1-4, with D tentatively TRBD1 (5 bases). CDR1 GTSNPN and CDR2 SVGIG come from the germline V gene (reference sequence). V lost 2 bases and J 4 bases, leaving 11 bases between the germline ends. CDR3 length equals 14 residues. In DNA, the CDR3 is TGTGCCTGGAGTCTAGGGGCCCTTAATGAAAAACTGTTTTTT. It translates to CAWSLGALNEKLFF.

The V and J genes are TRBV19 and TRBJ1-3; D perhaps matches TRBD1 (5 bases). Between the trimmed V and J ends, which lost 3 bases and 4 bases, there was a span of 16 bases. This CDR3 is built from 16 residues. The germline gives CDR1 LNHDA, CDR2 SQIVND (reference sequence). The CDR3 region has the DNA TGTGCCAGTAGTATTGGAGGGACCCAATACGGAAACACCATATATTTT. Amino acids: CASSIGGTQYGNTIYF.

This sequence joins TRBV15 and TRBJ1-5; D gene ambiguous. This CDR3 has 15 amino acids. The V gene's germline CDR1 is LNHNV and CDR2 YYDKDF (reference sequence). V lost 0 bases and J lost 4, with 10 bases in between. The CDR3 DNA reads TGTGCCACCAGCAGAGATCGCGGGGAGAATCAGCCCCAGCATTTT. This gives the protein CATSRDRGENQPQHF.